Detailed here is one TCR beta chain. The target antigen is unknown. Eight separate reactions for every sample produced the cDNA. TCRdb re-called the 5' RACE reads; every CDR3 protein appears as one record, without DNA. Recorded for this sample: 190,000 or so distinct CDR3 sequences. Germline loops: CDR1 SGHRS, CDR2 YFSETQ. The CDR3 loop spans 14 amino acids. This record belongs to a study of monozygotic twins with inflammatory bowel disease. Study-level results: With inverse Simpson as the measure, TCRbeta diversity was lower in IBD patients than in healthy co-twins.

The material sequenced was blood. V usage is TRBV5-1 and J usage is TRBJ2-1; no DNA is available, so the TRBD2 call from TCRdb remains unchecked. The sequence was obtained from a human donor with ulcerative colitis or Crohn's disease, or a healthy co-twin of an affected twin (not recorded which). The CDR3 spells CASSFSGGANEQFF.